Below are 21 T cell receptor beta chains sequenced from a single sample in a study of vaccination and CD4 T cells after COVID-19. Oncomine TCR Beta short-read sequencing was applied to DNA from cultured CD4+ T cells. TCRdb called the PCR reads again in MiXCR, with one record for every CDR3 protein. The sample holds under 20,000 distinct CDR3 sequences, roughly two fifths seen once. The antigens of these receptors remain unknown. Described treatment: approximately nine-day PBMC culture with coronavirus spike peptide pools or control peptides (ViraFEST assay). The source material was cultured CD4+ T cells from blood. The source of these receptors is a human donor with COVID-19.

DNA of the CDR3: TGTGCCAGCAGTGAGAGCGGGAAAAACACAGATACGCAGTATTTT. Encoded protein: CASSESGKNTDTQYF. This rearrangement joins TRBV27 to TRBJ2-3; 7 bases align to TRBD2. Losses at the gene ends were 5 bases for V and 2 bases for J; bases not matched to a gene: 7. The CDR3 spans 15 residues. Germline CDR1 and CDR2: MNHEY and SMNVEV (reference sequence).

The CDR3 is CASSQDLFDTQYF. The CDR3 bases are TGTGCCAGCAGCCAAGATTTATTCGATACGCAGTATTTT. The chain has TRBV14 and TRBJ2-3; no clear D. The V end was cut by 0 bases, the J end by 6 bases, with 7 bases between. This CDR3 is 13 amino acids long. Germline loops: CDR1 SGHDN, CDR2 FVKESK.

This clonotype was seen more than once but under ten times. The V gene is TRBV19, the J gene TRBJ1-6; no definite D call. The CDR3 is made up of 15 amino acids. Deletions cut 6 bases from V and 10 bases from J, with 19 bases between. The germline V gene has CDR1 LNHDA and CDR2 SQIVND (reference sequence). This CDR3 is CASSREPTTVSPLHF. DNA for the CDR3: TGTGCCAGTAGCCGCGAACCAACGACTGTCTCACCCCTCCACTTT.

The chain couples TRBV25-1 to TRBJ1-2; D unclear. CDR3 length: 13 amino acids. Germline assignment: CDR1 MGHDK and CDR2 SYGVNS. With 2 bases removed from V and 7 bases from J, the gap between germline ends came to 11 bases. CDR3 nucleotides: TGTGCCAGCAGTGAACCGTCGCACTTTGGCTACACCTTC. This codes for CASSEPSHFGYTF.

This clonotype was seen more than once but under ten times. V is TRBV6-5 and J is TRBJ2-3; D unresolved. The V gene's germline CDR1 is MNHEY and CDR2 SVGAGI. The CDR3 sequence is 18 residues long. Trimming shortened V by 0 bases and J by 5 bases, and 21 bases separated the two germline ends. CDR3 in amino acids: CASSYSTPRPQGGDTQYF. CDR3 coding DNA: TGTGCCAGCAGTTACTCGACCCCCAGGCCGCAAGGTGGAGATACGCAGTATTTT.

This clonotype is deemed medium-sized (0.01 to 0.1%). The V and J genes are TRBV7-6 and TRBJ1-1; D call uncertain. V lost 1 base and J lost 2, with 11 bases in between. The germline V gene encodes CDR1 SGHVS and CDR2 FNYEAQ. The CDR3 length is 15 residues. CDR3 nucleotides: TGTGCCAGCAGCTTAGGCAGTAGGTTTAACACTGAAGCTTTCTTT. Translation: CASSLGSRFNTEAFF.

CDR3 DNA: TGTGCCAGCAGCCCCTTTGGGGACTCCTACAATGAGCAGTTCTTC. This gives the protein CASSPFGDSYNEQFF. The rearrangement joins TRBV7-6 to TRBJ2-1, with no clear D. CDR3 length equals 15 residues. V gave up 5 bases and J gave up 0 bases, with 11 bases separating them. Per the germline V gene, CDR1 is SGHVS and CDR2 is FNYEAQ. Supplemented by reference TRBV7-6 and TRBJ2-1, the full variable domain reads GAGVSQSPRYKVTKRGQDVALRCDPISGHVSLYWYRQALGQGPEFLTYFNYEAQQDKSGLPNDRFSAERPEGSISTLTIQRTEQRDSAMYRCASSPFGDSYNEQFFGPGTRLTVL.

The V call is TRBV27, the J call TRBJ1-1, with 7 bases aligning to TRBD1. Per germline, CDR1 MNHEY and CDR2 SMNVEV (reference sequence). This CDR3 is built from 13 residues. Trimming at V came to 7 bases and at J to 5 bases, leaving 7 bases not matched to a gene. As DNA, the CDR3 is TGTGCCAGCATGGAACAGGGGAGAACTGAAGCTTTCTTT. The encoded protein is CASMEQGRTEAFF.

The V gene is TRBV29-1, the J gene TRBJ2-1, with 8 nucleotides matching TRBD1. V trimming: 1 base; J trimming: 6 bases; junction bases outside the gene matches: 11. From germline, CDR1 is SQVTM and CDR2 ANQGSEA. The CDR3 runs 16 residues. CDR3 DNA sequence: TGCAGCGTTGAAGGGCCCCCGGGACAGGCCACCAATGAGCAGTTCTTC. It specifies CSVEGPPGQATNEQFF.

This clonotype was detected a few times. The chain employs TRBV12-3 or TRBV12-4 and TRBJ2-5; D not resolved. Trimming stripped 6 bases from V and 4 bases from J, with 15 bases between. This CDR3 has 14 residues. The CDR3 bases are TGTGCCAGCAGGCCGGTTGGGGTTCGAGAGACCCAGTACTTC. Protein: CASRPVGVRETQYF.

In its sample, this clonotype was seen a few times. The chain is built from TRBV4-2 and TRBJ2-2; D not certain. The CDR3 consists of 13 residues. Germline CDR1 is LGHNA and CDR2 is YNFKEQ. V lost 0 bases, J lost 5 bases, and 4 bases lay in between. The CDR3 nucleotides are TGTGCCAGCAGCCAAGAGTCAACCGGGGAGCTGTTTTTT. It codes for CASSQESTGELFF.

The chain's CDR3 is CASSEAPGSSYNSPLHF. In DNA form, the CDR3 reads TGTGCCAGCAGTGAAGCGCCTGGTAGCTCCTATAATTCACCCCTCCACTTT. The V call is TRBV6-1, the J call TRBJ1-6, with unresolved D. The CDR3 length is 17 residues. V dropped 0 bases and J dropped 0 bases, with 9 bases sitting between them. The germline V gene has CDR1 MNHNS and CDR2 SASEGT.

In this sample, this clonotype turned up a few times. The chain couples TRBV6-5 to TRBJ2-5; no clear D gene. The germline CDR1 and CDR2 sequences are MNHEY and SVGAGI. The length of the CDR3 is 13 residues. Trimming cost V 3 bases and J 4 bases, with 9 bases left between them. In nucleotides, the CDR3 is TGTGCCAGCAGTTATACTATTTCAGAGACCCAGTACTTC. Amino acid sequence: CASSYTISETQYF.

This clonotype has only a few counts. The chain couples TRBV24-1 to TRBJ2-2; 8 bases line up with TRBD1. The CDR3 extends over 16 amino acids. CDR1 KGHDR and CDR2 SFDVKD come from the germline V gene. V gave up 3 bases and J gave up 1 base; unmatched junction bases: 3. CDR3 in amino acids: CATSDAGTGNTGELFF. CDR3 DNA sequence: TGTGCCACCAGTGATGCCGGGACAGGGAACACCGGGGAGCTGTTTTTT.

This clonotype showed up just a few times. This rearrangement joins TRBV7-8 to TRBJ1-6; no firm D call. CDR1 is SGHVS, CDR2 FQNEAQ, per germline. The CDR3 loop spans 16 amino acids. The V end lost 5 bases, the J end lost 4 bases, and 15 bases lay between the germline ends. CDR3 sequence (DNA): TGTGCCAGCAGCCCCCTCGGGGAAGATTATAATTCACCCCTCCACTTT. This gives the protein CASSPLGEDYNSPLHF. Full variable domain (remainder filled in from reference TRBV7-8 and TRBJ1-6): GAGVSQSPRYKVAKRGQDVALRCDPISGHVSLFWYQQALGQGPEFLTYFQNEAQLDKSGLPSDRFFAERPEGSVSTLKIQRTQQEDSAVYLCASSPLGEDYNSPLHFGNGTRLTVT.

Judged by abundance, this clonotype is medium-sized (0.01 to 0.1%). The chain is built from TRBV21-1 and TRBJ2-7; TRBD2 was called by the table and not checked on the DNA. TRBV21-1 is annotated as a pseudogene. This CDR3 is 10 amino acids long. In DNA form, the CDR3 reads TGTGCCAGCAGCAACTCCCGTTCGTACTTC. The encoded protein is CASSNSRSYF.

This sequence joins TRBV5-1 and TRBJ2-6, with D hard to call. The CDR3 loop spans 18 amino acids. The V gene's germline CDR1 is SGHRS and CDR2 YFSETQ. Trimming shortened V by 1 base and J by 0 bases, and 14 bases separated the two germline ends. CDR3 sequence (DNA): TGCGCCAGCAGCTTGCCAAAAGTGGCGAACTCTGGGGCCAACGTCCTGACTTTC. Its translation: CASSLPKVANSGANVLTF.

This clonotype was counted between two and nine times. This chain connects TRBV19 to TRBJ2-2; D is unclear. This CDR3 has 13 amino acids. Trimming took off 4 bases at V and 4 bases at J, with 7 bases between the two ends. Per the germline V gene, CDR1 is LNHDA and CDR2 is SQIVND (reference sequence). CDR3 region: CASSRQTTGELFF. Here the CDR3 DNA reads TGTGCCAGTAGTAGGCAGACCACCGGGGAGCTGTTTTTT.

V gene TRBV27 combines with J gene TRBJ1-6; D remains ambiguous. Between the trimmed V and J ends, which lost 3 bases and 6 bases, there was a span of 6 bases. Germline-derived CDR1 and CDR2 are MNHEY and SMNVEV (reference sequence). This CDR3 comprises 13 residues. The CDR3: CASSFRVNSPLHF. DNA for the CDR3: TGTGCCAGCAGTTTTAGGGTTAATTCACCCCTCCACTTT.

As regards this clonotype: No conserved phenylalanine or tryptophan is present at the end of the CDR3, so a read error is the likely explanation. The chain uses TRBV7-2 and TRBJ2-5; 7 bases map to TRBD2. Germline values: CDR1 SGHTA, CDR2 FQGNSA. The CDR3 has 16 residues. The J segment lost 4 bases and the V segment lost 5 bases, leaving 13 bases of the junction unmatched. The CDR3 here is CASSRDVGGEGETQYY. CDR3 DNA: TGTGCCAGCAGCAGAGACGTTGGCGGGGAGGGAGAGACCCAGTACTAC.

This rearrangement joins TRBV2 to TRBJ1-1; the match to TRBD1 covers 7 bases. CDR3 size: 14 residues. The V and J ends lost 2 bases and 4 bases, in that order; junction bases with no gene match: 4. CDR1 is SNHLY and CDR2 is FYNNEI in the germline V gene. CDR3 DNA: TGTGCCAGCAGTGAATCAGGGGGGTCCACTGAAGCTTTCTTT. Its translation is CASSESGGSTEAFF.